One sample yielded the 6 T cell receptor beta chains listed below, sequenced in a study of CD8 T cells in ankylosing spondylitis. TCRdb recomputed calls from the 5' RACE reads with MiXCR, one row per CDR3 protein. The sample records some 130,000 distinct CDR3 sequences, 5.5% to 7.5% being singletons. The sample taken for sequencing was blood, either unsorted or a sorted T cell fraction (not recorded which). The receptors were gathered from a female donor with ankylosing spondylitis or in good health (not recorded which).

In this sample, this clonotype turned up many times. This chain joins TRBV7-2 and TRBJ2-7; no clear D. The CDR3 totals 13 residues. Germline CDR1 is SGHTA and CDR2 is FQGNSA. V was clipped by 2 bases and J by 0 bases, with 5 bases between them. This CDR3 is CASSLSFSYEQYF. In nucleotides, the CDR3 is TGTGCCAGCAGCTTATCCTTCTCCTACGAGCAGTACTTC.

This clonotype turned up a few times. The CDR3 coding sequence is TGTGCCAGCAGCTTGACAGGGAACTCTTACACTGAAGCTTTCTTT. It yields the protein CASSLTGNSYTEAFF. This chain uses TRBV7-8 with TRBJ1-1, with 7 bases matching TRBD1. From germline, CDR1 is SGHVS and CDR2 FQNEAQ. This CDR3 spans 15 amino acids. V trimming: 3 bases; J trimming: 3 bases; junction bases outside the gene matches: 7.

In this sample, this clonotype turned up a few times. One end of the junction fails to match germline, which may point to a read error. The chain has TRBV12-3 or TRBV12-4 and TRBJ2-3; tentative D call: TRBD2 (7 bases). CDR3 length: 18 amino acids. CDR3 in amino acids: CTSSLQAGAGISTDTQYF. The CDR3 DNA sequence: TGTACCAGCAGTTTACAGGCGGGGGCCGGGATTAGCACAGATACGCAGTATTTT.

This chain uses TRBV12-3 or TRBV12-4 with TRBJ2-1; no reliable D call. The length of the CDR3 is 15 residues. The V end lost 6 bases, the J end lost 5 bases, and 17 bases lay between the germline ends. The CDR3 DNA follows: TGTGCCAGCAGCCCCCCACTCAAGACCCACAATGAGCAGTTCTTC. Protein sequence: CASSPPLKTHNEQFF.

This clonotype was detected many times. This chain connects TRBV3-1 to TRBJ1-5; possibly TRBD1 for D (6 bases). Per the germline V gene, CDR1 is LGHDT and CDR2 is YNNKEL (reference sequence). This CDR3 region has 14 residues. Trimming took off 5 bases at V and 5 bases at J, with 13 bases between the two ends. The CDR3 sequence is CASSGRGADQPQHF. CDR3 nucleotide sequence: TGTGCCAGCAGCGGGCGGGGGGCGGATCAGCCCCAGCATTTT.

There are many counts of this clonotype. CDR3 in amino acids: CASSLGGGSQPQHF. CDR3 coding DNA: TGTGCCAGCAGTTTAGGAGGGGGCAGTCAGCCCCAGCATTTT. V and J are TRBV12-3 or TRBV12-4 and TRBJ1-5, with 7 bases fitting TRBD1. Trimming cost V 1 base and J 6 bases; bases outside gene matches: 3. The CDR3 is 14 amino acids.